This TCR beta chain came from a study of Ad26.COV2.S vaccination and SARS-CoV-2 variants. At the level of the study: Once or twice, 56 days apart, Ad26.COV2.S was delivered intramuscularly. Findings and caveats of the study: With respect to non-spike TCR breadth, vaccine and placebo recipients were similar.

Indicated treatment: around 19 received Ad26.COV2.S at low or high dose, single or two shots; a few received placebo; per-sample allocation not given. Repertoires come from day 63 after the first vaccine or placebo injection. It was an adult aged 18-55 years in Boston who was the donor. The method was immunoSEQ multiplex PCR; TCRdb's version includes in-frame clones alone and lacks a portion of them. This sample has some 520,000 clones, with approximately 88% found just once. Worth noting for this clone: The antigen is not known.

The V gene lost 4 bases and the J gene lost 4 bases, with 14 bases spanning the gap. This CDR3 spans 15 amino acids. Germline V lookup: CDR1 MDHEN, CDR2 SYDVKM. The specimen was peripheral blood, collected in a trial of Ad26.COV2.S vaccine versus placebo. The receptor was isolated from a person aged 18-65 years who received the Ad26.COV2.S COVID-19 vaccine or a placebo. The chain has TRBV28 and TRBJ1-5; D remains ambiguous. The CDR3 coding sequence is TGTGCCAGCAGTTATTATAGAGGGCTGAATCAGCCCCAGCATTTT. Amino acid sequence: CASSYYRGLNQPQHF.